Listed here are 18 T cell receptor beta chains from one sample, sequenced in a study of CD8+ T cells in alopecia areata. Following RNA extraction, reverse transcription yielded cDNA that acted as the sequencing template. Profiling relied on immunoSEQ multiplex PCR, and the TCRdb table lists in-frame clones only, not all of them. Among 110,000 or so clones listed, approximately 59% were seen once. As for treatment: oral pan-JAK inhibitor, 5-10 mg twice daily. The material was CD8+ T cells sorted from blood, obtained at week 4, from a patient treated with tofacitinib. The receptors derive from a human donor with alopecia areata.

The chain is built from TRBV29-1 and TRBJ1-4; TRBD1 matches 9 bases. CDR3 length: 12 residues. The germline V gene encodes CDR1 SQVTM and CDR2 ANQGSEA. V gave up 6 bases and J gave up 10 bases; unmatched junction bases: 6. The CDR3 is CSVRQGDVKLFF. The DNA for the CDR3 is TGCAGCGTGCGACAGGGGGACGTAAAACTGTTTTTT.

The V and J genes are TRBV15 and TRBJ2-1; 7 bases are a match to TRBD1. J lost 7 bases, V lost 8 bases, and 5 bases had no gene match. Looked up from germline, CDR1 is LNHNV and CDR2 is YYDKDF (reference sequence). CDR3 length: 12 residues. CDR3 residues: CATLGGWNEQFF. In nucleotides, the CDR3 is TGTGCCACCCTAGGGGGCTGGAATGAGCAGTTCTTC.

This chain uses TRBV27 with TRBJ2-1; D is ambiguous. The germline V and J ends were trimmed by 6 bases and 5 bases, with 17 bases remaining between them. Germline V gene sequence: CDR1 MNHEY, CDR2 SMNVEV (reference sequence). The CDR3 contains 15 residues. The CDR3 sequence: CASSYDANRDNEQFF. The CDR3 DNA follows: TGTGCCAGCAGCTACGATGCGAACCGAGACAATGAGCAGTTCTTC.

The CDR3: CASSLGVHQPQHF. In DNA form, the CDR3 reads TGTGCCAGCAGTTTAGGGGTTCATCAGCCCCAGCATTTT. The chain is built from TRBV27 and TRBJ1-5, with D hard to call. This CDR3 has 13 amino acids. V shed 2 bases and J shed 5 bases, with 7 bases lying between them. Germline values: CDR1 MNHEY, CDR2 SMNVEV (reference sequence).

The CDR3, as DNA: TGTGCCTGGAGTGTAAGTAACTACAATGAGCAGTTCTTC. It encodes CAWSVSNYNEQFF. The rearrangement links TRBV30 to TRBJ2-1; unclear D gene. The CDR3 totals 13 residues. Germline V lookup: CDR1 GTSNPN, CDR2 SVGIG (reference sequence). V lost 0 bases, J lost 3 bases, and 6 bases lay in between.

The chain joins TRBV29-1 to TRBJ1-1; D is ambiguous. The CDR3 is 12 amino acids. Germline lookup yields CDR1 SQVTM and CDR2 ANQGSEA. V lost 2 bases and J 1 base, leaving 5 bases between the germline ends. The CDR3 spells CSVEWGNTEAFF. CDR3 in DNA: TGCAGCGTTGAATGGGGGAACACTGAAGCTTTCTTT.

V usage is TRBV29-1 and J usage is TRBJ2-7, with TRBD1 matching over 7 bases. The CDR3 is 11 residues long. V shed 4 bases, J shed 6 bases, and the junction held 3 bases outside the gene matches. Germline V gene data show CDR1 as SQVTM and CDR2 as ANQGSEA. The CDR3 protein is CSVGQGAEQYF. The CDR3 bases are TGCAGCGTTGGACAGGGTGCCGAGCAGTACTTC.

Only a few counts were recorded for this clone. V usage is TRBV29-1 and J usage is TRBJ2-7; 7 bases align to TRBD1. This CDR3 has 13 residues. V was clipped by 8 bases and J by 7 bases; unmatched bases: 14. CDR1 and CDR2 (germline): SQVTM, ANQGSEA. The CDR3 protein is CSCTGALVGEQYF. The CDR3 nucleotides read TGCAGCTGTACAGGGGCCCTCGTGGGGGAGCAGTACTTC.

The rearrangement joins TRBV6-5 to TRBJ2-3; possible D gene TRBD1, 6 bases. Germline-derived CDR1 and CDR2 are MNHEY and SVGAGI. This CDR3 contains 16 residues. With 4 bases removed from V and 2 bases from J, the gap between germline ends came to 16 bases. This CDR3 is CASSLAVGTPTDTQYF. The CDR3 region has the DNA TGTGCCAGCAGTTTGGCGGTCGGGACACCCACAGATACGCAGTATTTT.

The chain carries TRBV28 and TRBJ1-2; the D is unclear. Trimming cost V 3 bases and J 7 bases, with 12 bases left between them. CDR1 MDHEN and CDR2 SYDVKM come from the germline V gene. The CDR3 has 13 amino acids. CDR3 in DNA: TGTGCCAGCAGTTTTCAACCCAGGCGTGGCTACACCTTC. This encodes CASSFQPRRGYTF.

The chain is built from TRBV6-6 and TRBJ1-1; D perhaps matches TRBD1 (5 bases). The CDR3 loop spans 13 amino acids. Germline-derived CDR1 and CDR2 are MNHNY and SVGAGI (reference sequence). The V gene lost 7 bases and the J gene lost 3 bases, with 12 bases spanning the gap. The CDR3 region is CASTRGGYTEAFF. Here the CDR3 DNA reads TGTGCCAGCACGAGGGGCGGATACACTGAAGCTTTCTTT.

V gene TRBV5-1 combines with J gene TRBJ2-1; tentatively, D is TRBD1 (6 bases). The CDR3 has 13 residues. Germline-derived CDR1 and CDR2 are SGHRS and YFSETQ. The V gene lost 2 bases and the J gene lost 7 bases, with 10 bases spanning the gap. CDR3 DNA: TGCGCCAGCAGCTTTGGGACAAGGAATGAGCAGTTCTTC. This translates into CASSFGTRNEQFF.

This clone was observed a single time. The J gene is TRBJ2-2, the V gene TRBV30; D is unresolved. The V gene lost 4 bases and the J gene lost 8 bases, with 11 bases spanning the gap. CDR3 length: 12 residues. The germline gives CDR1 GTSNPN, CDR2 SVGIG (reference sequence). The CDR3 bases are TGTGCCTGGACCCACAATACGGGGGAGCTGTTTTTT. This gives the protein CAWTHNTGELFF.

The CDR3 coding sequence is TGTGCCAGCAGCTTAGAGGCGTCCGAGCAGTACTTC. It specifies CASSLEASEQYF. This rearrangement joins TRBV13 to TRBJ2-5, with unresolved D. TRBJ2-7 explains the end of the DNA better; the J call may be wrong. The V gene's germline CDR1 is PRHDT and CDR2 FYEKMQ (reference sequence). CDR3 size: 12 residues.

The chain is built from TRBV27 and TRBJ1-2; D is unclear. The germline gives CDR1 MNHEY, CDR2 SMNVEV (reference sequence). Trimming pared 3 bases from V and 8 bases from J, leaving 13 bases between. The CDR3 consists of 13 residues. CDR3 sequence: CASSLVGSGGYTF. The CDR3 region has the DNA TGTGCCAGCAGTTTGGTGGGCTCCGGCGGCTACACCTTC.

This clone was observed a few times. V usage is TRBV30 and J usage is TRBJ2-3; 9 positions agree with TRBD1. Germline V gene sequence: CDR1 GTSNPN, CDR2 SVGIG (reference sequence). The CDR3 sequence is 15 residues long. V lost 0 bases to trimming and J lost 0 bases; unmatched junction nucleotides: 1. Here the CDR3 reads CAWSVGQGSTDTQYF. The DNA for the CDR3 is TGTGCCTGGAGTGTTGGACAGGGGAGCACAGATACGCAGTATTTT.

This chain uses TRBV30 with TRBJ2-3; no reliable D call. Germline values: CDR1 GTSNPN, CDR2 SVGIG (reference sequence). The CDR3 length is 14 residues. The ends were cut back, 1 base at V and 0 bases at J, with 8 bases in the middle. Here the CDR3 reads CAWSGSTSTDTQYF. The CDR3 nucleotides read TGTGCCTGGAGTGGGTCGACTAGCACAGATACGCAGTATTTT.

The chain is built from TRBV14 and TRBJ1-1, with D perhaps matching TRBD1 (6 bases). Trimming shortened V by 4 bases and J by 11 bases, and 20 bases separated the two germline ends. The CDR3 extends over 14 amino acids. The germline V gene has CDR1 SGHDN and CDR2 FVKESK. CDR3 region: CASSPRSNYREAFF. In nucleotides, the CDR3 is TGTGCCAGCAGCCCTAGATCCAACTACAGGGAGGCTTTCTTT. The variable domain in full, with the rest retrieved from reference TRBV14 and TRBJ1-1, is EAGVTQFPSHSVIEKGQTVTLRCDPISGHDNLYWYRRVMGKEIKFLLHFVKESKQDESGMPNNRFLAERTGGTYSTLKVQPAELEDSGVYFCASSPRSNYREAFFGQGTRLTVV.